These 14 T cell receptor beta chains were all obtained from the same sample, sequenced in a study of blood T cell repertoires in COVID-19. The method was immunoSEQ multiplex PCR; TCRdb's version includes in-frame clones alone and lacks a portion of them. The sample records about 260,000 clones, roughly 86% being singletons. Sequences were obtained from peripheral blood. These TCRs come from a human donor in a cohort sampled during active COVID-19.

This clone was found once. V gene TRBV7-6 combines with J gene TRBJ2-7; TRBD2 is a possible D gene (5 bases). CDR1 SGHVS and CDR2 FNYEAQ come from the germline V gene. The CDR3 totals 13 residues. The V end was cut by 5 bases, the J end by 3 bases, with 11 bases between. The CDR3 is CASSPTGDYEQYF. The CDR3 nucleotides read TGTGCCAGCAGCCCGACCGGGGACTACGAGCAGTACTTC.

V and J are TRBV5-1 and TRBJ2-5, with 8 bases that match TRBD2. The CDR3 has 15 amino acids. V shed 6 bases and J 5 bases; nucleotides not matched to a gene: 12. Germline-derived CDR1 and CDR2 are SGHRS and YFSETQ. CDR3 coding DNA: TGCGCCAGCACCTCTTTGGCGGGGGGCTCGGAGACCCAGTACTTC. Its translation is CASTSLAGGSETQYF. Combining the CDR3 with reference TRBV5-1 and TRBJ2-5 gives the whole variable domain KAGVTQTPRYLIKTRGQQVTLSCSPISGHRSVSWYQQTPGQGLQFLFEYFSETQRNKGNFPGRFSGRQFSNSRSEMNVSTLELGDSALYLCASTSLAGGSETQYFGPGTRLLVL.

This sequence joins TRBV7-9 and TRBJ2-7; tentative D call: TRBD2 (6 bases). The V and J ends lost 4 bases and 2 bases respectively, with 12 bases between them. The CDR3 consists of 14 residues. Germline V lookup: CDR1 SEHNR, CDR2 FQNEAQ (reference sequence). The CDR3 coding sequence is TGTGCCAGCAGCTCCAGAACTAGCCCCTACGAGCAGTACTTC. Protein sequence: CASSSRTSPYEQYF.

The V gene is TRBV7-9, the J gene TRBJ2-7, with TRBD2 matching over 9 bases. The CDR3 has 15 amino acids. The V gene's germline CDR1 is SEHNR and CDR2 FQNEAQ (reference sequence). Trimming cost V 5 bases and J 5 bases; bases outside gene matches: 10. CDR3 loop: CASSPGLASRNEQYF. The CDR3 DNA reads as TGTGCCAGCAGCCCTGGACTAGCGTCGCGGAACGAGCAGTACTTC. The full variable domain, with the rest looked up from reference TRBV7-9 and TRBJ2-7, is DTGVSQNPRHKITKRGQNVTFRCDPISEHNRLYWYRQTLGQGPEFLTYFQNEAQLEKSRLLSDRFSAERPKGSFSTLEIQRTEQGDSAMYLCASSPGLASRNEQYFGPGTRLTVT.

This chain uses TRBV9 with TRBJ2-7, with 10 bases that match TRBD2. V dropped 3 bases and J dropped 7; count of bases not matched to a gene: 10. Looked up from germline, CDR1 is SGDLS and CDR2 is YYNGEE. This CDR3 has 15 residues. The DNA for the CDR3 is TGTGCCAGCAGCGCTAGCACTAGCGGGATCGGTGAGCAGTACTTC. This translates into CASSASTSGIGEQYF. Full variable domain (missing parts from reference TRBV9 and TRBJ2-7): DSGVTQTPKHLITATGQRVTLRCSPRSGDLSVYWYQQSLDQGLQFLIQYYNGEERAKGNILERFSAQQFPDLHSELNLSSLELGDSALYFCASSASTSGIGEQYFGPGTRLTVT.

The table lists this clone with a few counts. V gene TRBV25-1 combines with J gene TRBJ2-2; 7 bases agree with TRBD2. The CDR3 loop spans 17 amino acids. Germline V gene lookup returns CDR1 MGHDK and CDR2 SYGVNS. V trimming: 3 bases; J trimming: 5 bases; junction bases outside the gene matches: 12. CDR3 loop: CASSDSGSSGVTGELFF. The CDR3 nucleotides read TGTGCCAGCAGTGATAGTGGTTCTAGCGGAGTGACCGGGGAGCTGTTTTTT.

The gene calls are TRBV4-1 and TRBJ1-5; tentatively, D is TRBD1 (5 bases). Germline V lookup: CDR1 MGHRA, CDR2 YSYEKL. This CDR3 is built from 16 residues. V lost 1 base and J lost 1, with 11 bases in between. CDR3 nucleotides: TGCGCCAGCAGCCAAGGGGACTGGGGGAGCAATCAGCCCCAGCATTTT. This sequence encodes CASSQGDWGSNQPQHF.

The chain is built from TRBV4-3 and TRBJ1-1, with 11 positions matching TRBD1. CDR3 size: 13 residues. The germline V gene encodes CDR1 LGHNA and CDR2 YSLEER. Germline trimming cut 4 bases from V and 8 bases from J; bases unmatched to any gene: 3. CDR3 nucleotides: TGCGCCAGCAGCCGGGACAGGGGGTTCGAAGCTTTCTTT. Protein product: CASSRDRGFEAFF.

This chain uses TRBV27 with TRBJ1-5, with D perhaps TRBD1 (5 bases). Germline loops: CDR1 MNHEY, CDR2 SMNVEV (reference sequence). V was pared by 3 bases and J by 3 bases, with 12 bases between. The CDR3 sequence is 15 residues long. CDR3 nucleotide sequence: TGTGCCAGCAGTTTCGGGCAGGGCCACAATCAGCCCCAGCATTTT. Protein sequence: CASSFGQGHNQPQHF.

The J gene is TRBJ1-3, the V gene TRBV4-1, with D uncertain. Trimming stripped 0 bases from V and 0 bases from J, with 12 bases between. Germline CDR1 and CDR2: MGHRA and YSYEKL. CDR3 length: 17 residues. Here the CDR3 reads CASSQEPSEGSGNTIYF. CDR3 nucleotides: TGCGCCAGCAGCCAAGAGCCCAGTGAGGGCTCTGGAAACACCATATATTTT.

This chain connects TRBV27 to TRBJ1-1; D perhaps matches TRBD1 (5 bases). The germline V gene has CDR1 MNHEY and CDR2 SMNVEV (reference sequence). The length of the CDR3 is 15 residues. V was cut by 0 bases and J by 6 bases, with 14 bases left in between. CDR3 DNA: TGTGCCAGCAGTTTATCGACAGCCCTTCGGTCTGAAGCTTTCTTT. It yields the protein CASSLSTALRSEAFF.

The J gene is TRBJ2-7, the V gene TRBV20-1; 9 bases are shared with TRBD2. Germline CDR1 is DFQATT and CDR2 is SNEGSKA (reference sequence). The CDR3 is 13 amino acids. J lost 4 bases, V lost 3 bases, and 4 bases had no gene match. CDR3 DNA sequence: TGCAGTGCTAGTGTAGCGGGAGAGTACGAGCAGTACTTC. As protein: CSASVAGEYEQYF.

V gene TRBV11-2 combines with J gene TRBJ2-7, with D perhaps matching TRBD2 (6 bases). The V end lost 0 bases, the J end lost 2 bases, and 26 bases lay between the germline ends. The CDR3 covers 20 residues. Germline V gives CDR1 SGHAT, CDR2 FQNNGV. The CDR3 coding sequence is TGTGCCAGCAGCTTAGATCTGCAGGGTCGTTGGTGGGAGGTTACCTACGAGCAGTACTTC. This codes for CASSLDLQGRWWEVTYEQYF.

This chain connects TRBV7-2 to TRBJ1-5; D call uncertain. There are 13 residues in the CDR3. Trimming removed 4 bases from V and 8 bases from J, with 12 bases in between. CDR1 is SGHTA and CDR2 is FQGNSA in the germline V gene. CDR3 nucleotide sequence: TGTGCCAGCAGCTATAGGCGGTTCGAGCCCCAGCATTTT. It encodes CASSYRRFEPQHF.